These 9 T cell receptor beta chains were sequenced from one sample in a study of blood T cell repertoires in COVID-19. Some clones are missing from TCRdb's copy, which holds only in-frame ones; the method was immunoSEQ multiplex PCR. This table has hundreds of thousands of clones, about 81% appearing once. Sequences were obtained from PBMCs or T cells enriched from blood (not recorded which). All receptors derive from a man aged 25 to 40 with acute COVID-19.

The chain is built from TRBV9 and TRBJ2-1; TRBD2 matches at 8 bases. The germline gives CDR1 SGDLS, CDR2 YYNGEE. The length of the CDR3 is 14 residues. J gave up 2 bases and V 3 bases, and 1 base lay outside the gene matches. CDR3 nucleotides: TGTGCCAGCAGCGACGGGAGGGCCTACAATGAGCAGTTCTTC. Translation: CASSDGRAYNEQFF.

The V call is TRBV30, the J call TRBJ2-1; the match to TRBD2 covers 9 bases. Germline V gene lookup returns CDR1 GTSNPN and CDR2 SVGIG (reference sequence). The CDR3 loop spans 14 amino acids. Trimming cost V 2 bases and J 8 bases; bases outside gene matches: 7. The CDR3 here is CAWSRLAEQDEQFF. CDR3 DNA sequence: TGTGCCTGGAGTAGACTAGCGGAGCAGGATGAGCAGTTCTTC.

V gene TRBV5-4 combines with J gene TRBJ1-2; 8 bases map to TRBD1. Germline CDR1 SGHNT, CDR2 YYREEE (reference sequence). There are 16 residues in the CDR3. V shed 4 bases, J shed 0 bases, and the junction held 8 bases outside the gene matches. The CDR3, as DNA: TGTGCCAGCAGCCCGAGGCAGGGGGCCGCTAACTATGGCTACACCTTC. This gives the protein CASSPRQGAANYGYTF.

J is TRBJ2-6 and V is TRBV2; 11 bases map to TRBD1. Unmatched junction bases numbered 8, after V lost 7 bases and J lost 3 bases. Germline V gene sequence: CDR1 SNHLY, CDR2 FYNNEI. CDR3 length: 17 residues. The CDR3 spells CASNGQGAIFGANVLTF. CDR3 DNA: TGTGCCAGCAACGGACAGGGGGCGATCTTTGGGGCCAACGTCCTGACTTTC.

V and J are TRBV27 and TRBJ2-7; TRBD2 might be the D (5 bases). Germline values: CDR1 MNHEY, CDR2 SMNVEV (reference sequence). V lost 1 base and J 5 bases, leaving 12 bases between the germline ends. CDR3 size: 14 residues. CDR3 sequence (DNA): TGTGCCAGCAGTTTATTAAGCGCGGGCGACGAGCAGTACGTC. As protein: CASSLLSAGDEQYV.

This clone was observed once. This chain joins TRBV6-2 or TRBV6-3 and TRBJ2-7, with 8 bases lining up with TRBD1. The V segment lost 3 bases and the J segment 3 bases; nucleotides outside the gene matches: 7. The V gene's germline CDR1 is MNHEY and CDR2 SVGEGT. This CDR3 spans 15 amino acids. CDR3 sequence: CASSYPGGMIYEQYV. The CDR3, as DNA: TGTGCCAGCAGTTATCCAGGGGGCATGATCTACGAGCAGTACGTC.

This chain uses TRBV7-9 with TRBJ2-1; tentatively, D is TRBD2 (5 bases). Trimming left V 6 bases short and J 8 bases short, with 8 bases between. Germline-derived CDR1 and CDR2 are SEHNR and FQNEAQ (reference sequence). The CDR3 is 11 residues long. The CDR3 DNA is TGTGCCAGCAGGGCGGGCTATGAGCAGTTCTTC. Translated, it gives CASRAGYEQFF.

The genes are TRBV29-1 and TRBJ2-1; TRBD1 matches at 10 bases. Germline CDR1 and CDR2: SQVTM and ANQGSEA. The CDR3 consists of 17 residues. With V trimmed by 8 bases and J by 6 bases, 19 bases remained unmatched. This CDR3 is CSKGDRGPPENPNEQFF. The CDR3 DNA is TGCAGCAAAGGGGACAGGGGACCCCCCGAGAACCCCAATGAGCAGTTCTTC.

CDR3 residues: CASSRPGANTGELFF. CDR3 DNA sequence: TGTGCCAGCAGTCGCCCAGGTGCGAACACCGGGGAGCTGTTTTTT. This chain links TRBV28 with TRBJ2-2; D ambiguous. V shed 5 bases and J shed 0 bases, with 10 bases lying between them. Germline lookup yields CDR1 MDHEN and CDR2 SYDVKM. The CDR3 totals 15 residues.